This T cell receptor beta chain is from a study of cytomegalovirus exposure and HLA in healthy donors. PCR was performed using 60 Vbeta and 13 Jbeta primers. Produced via immunoSEQ multiplex PCR; TCRdb's table is partial and in-frame only. The sample lists 120,000 or so clones; less than 85% were seen once. Whole-study findings and limits: For cytomegalovirus status, the classifier reportedly gave diagnoses with high specificity and sensitivity. Productive rates of about 87% or about 30% were seen for most TCR beta V segments in an earlier analysis.

On this clone itself: Antigen specificity is unknown. The sample has other DNA sequences that encode this CDR3 too.

This CDR3 comprises 15 residues. Trimming removed 2 bases from V and 4 bases from J; junction bases left unmatched: 5. CDR1 is SGDLS and CDR2 is YYNGEE in the germline V gene. The TCR comes from a young man in good health and CMV-seropositive. The chain couples TRBV9 to TRBJ2-3, with TRBD2 matching 9 bases. Sequencing was performed on PBMCs. This CDR3 reads CASSVWRGGADTQYF. The CDR3 DNA sequence: TGTGCCAGCAGCGTGTGGCGGGGGGGCGCAGATACGCAGTATTTT.